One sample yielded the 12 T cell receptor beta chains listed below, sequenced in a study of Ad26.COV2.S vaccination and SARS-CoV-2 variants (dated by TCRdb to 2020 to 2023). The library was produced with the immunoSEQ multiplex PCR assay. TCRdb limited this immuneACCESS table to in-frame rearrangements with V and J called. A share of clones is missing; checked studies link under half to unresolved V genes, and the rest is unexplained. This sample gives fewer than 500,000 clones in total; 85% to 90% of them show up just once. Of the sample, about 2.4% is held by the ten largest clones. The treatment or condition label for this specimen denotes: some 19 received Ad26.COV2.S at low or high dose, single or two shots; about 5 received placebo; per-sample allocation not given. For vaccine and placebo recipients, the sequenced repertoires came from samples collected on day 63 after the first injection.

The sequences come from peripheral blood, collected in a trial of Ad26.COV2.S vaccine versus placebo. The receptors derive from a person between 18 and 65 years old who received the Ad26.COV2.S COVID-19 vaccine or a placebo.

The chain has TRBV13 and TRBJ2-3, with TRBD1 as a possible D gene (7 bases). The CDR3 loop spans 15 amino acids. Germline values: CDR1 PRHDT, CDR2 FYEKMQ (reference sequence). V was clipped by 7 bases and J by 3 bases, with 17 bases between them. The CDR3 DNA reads TGTGCCAGCACCTCAGGGCCAGGGGGGACAGATACGCAGTATTTT. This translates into CASTSGPGGTDTQYF.

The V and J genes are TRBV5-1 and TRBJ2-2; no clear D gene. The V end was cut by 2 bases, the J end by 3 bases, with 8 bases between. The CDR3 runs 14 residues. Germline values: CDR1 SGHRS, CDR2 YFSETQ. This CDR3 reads CASSFRADTGELFF. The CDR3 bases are TGCGCCAGCAGCTTCCGGGCCGACACCGGGGAGCTGTTTTTT.

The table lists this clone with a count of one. In DNA form, the CDR3 reads TGCAGCGTTGATGGTTTAGGGGGGGCGGTGACCCAGTACTTC. Translating it yields CSVDGLGGAVTQYF. This sequence joins TRBV29-1 and TRBJ2-5, with D possibly TRBD2 on 7 matching bases. CDR1 SQVTM and CDR2 ANQGSEA come from the germline V gene. The CDR3 consists of 14 residues. Trimming took off 3 bases at V and 7 bases at J, with 18 bases between the two ends. The full variable domain, completed using reference TRBV29-1 and TRBJ2-5, is SAVISQKPSRDICQRGTSLTIQCQVDSQVTMMFWYRQQPGQSLTLIATANQGSEATYESGFVIDKFPISRPNLTFSTLTVSNMSPEDSSIYLCSVDGLGGAVTQYFGPGTRLLVL.

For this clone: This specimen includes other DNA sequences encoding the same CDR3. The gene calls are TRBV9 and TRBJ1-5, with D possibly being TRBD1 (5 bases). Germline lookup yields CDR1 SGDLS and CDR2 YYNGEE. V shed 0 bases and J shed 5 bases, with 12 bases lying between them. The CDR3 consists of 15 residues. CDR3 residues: CASSVEGQGDQPQHF. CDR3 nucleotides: TGTGCCAGCAGCGTAGAGGGGCAGGGCGATCAGCCCCAGCATTTT.

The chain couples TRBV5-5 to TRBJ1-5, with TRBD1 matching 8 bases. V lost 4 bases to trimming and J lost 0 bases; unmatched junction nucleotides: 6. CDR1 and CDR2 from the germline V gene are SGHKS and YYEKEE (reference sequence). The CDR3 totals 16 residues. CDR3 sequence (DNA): TGTGCCAGCAGCCCACTGACAGGGGATAGCAATCAGCCCCAGCATTTT. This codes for CASSPLTGDSNQPQHF.

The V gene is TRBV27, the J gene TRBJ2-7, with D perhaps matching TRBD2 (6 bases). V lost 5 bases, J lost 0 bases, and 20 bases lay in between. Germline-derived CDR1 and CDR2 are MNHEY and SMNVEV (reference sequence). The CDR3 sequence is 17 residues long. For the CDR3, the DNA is TGTGCCAGCAGTCAACGGGGGTCCCTAGCGTCCTCCTACGAGCAGTACTTC. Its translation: CASSQRGSLASSYEQYF.

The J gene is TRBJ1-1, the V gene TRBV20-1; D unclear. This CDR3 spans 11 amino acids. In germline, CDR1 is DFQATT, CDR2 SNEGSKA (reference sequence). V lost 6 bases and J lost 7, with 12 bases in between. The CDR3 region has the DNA TGCAGTGCGAATAGGGCGGATGAAGCTTTCTTT. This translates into CSANRADEAFF.

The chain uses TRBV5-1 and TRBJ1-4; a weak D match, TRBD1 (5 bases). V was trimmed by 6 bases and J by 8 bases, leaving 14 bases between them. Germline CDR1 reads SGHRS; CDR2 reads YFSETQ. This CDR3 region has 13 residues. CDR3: CASTTGPGEKLFF. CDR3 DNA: TGCGCCAGCACCACGGGACCGGGAGAAAAACTGTTTTTT.

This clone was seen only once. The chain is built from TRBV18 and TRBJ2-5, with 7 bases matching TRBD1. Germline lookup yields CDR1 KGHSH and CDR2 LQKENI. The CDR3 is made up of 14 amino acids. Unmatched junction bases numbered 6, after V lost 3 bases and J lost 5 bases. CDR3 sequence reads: CASSPRGLEETQYF. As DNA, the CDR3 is TGTGCCAGCTCACCGAGGGGGCTGGAGGAGACCCAGTACTTC.

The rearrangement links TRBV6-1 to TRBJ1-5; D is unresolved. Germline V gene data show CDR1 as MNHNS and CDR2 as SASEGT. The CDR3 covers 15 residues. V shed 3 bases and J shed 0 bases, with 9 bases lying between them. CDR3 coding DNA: TGTGCCAGCAGTGAGGCCAGTTATAGCAATCAGCCCCAGCATTTT. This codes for CASSEASYSNQPQHF.

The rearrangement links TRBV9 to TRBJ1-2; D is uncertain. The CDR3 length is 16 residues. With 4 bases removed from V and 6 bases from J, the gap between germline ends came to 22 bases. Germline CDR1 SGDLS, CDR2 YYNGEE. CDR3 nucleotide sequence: TGTGCCAGCAGCCGACAAGTCAATATGCAGGACCATGGCTACACCTTC. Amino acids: CASSRQVNMQDHGYTF. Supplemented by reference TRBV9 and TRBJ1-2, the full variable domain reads DSGVTQTPKHLITATGQRVTLRCSPRSGDLSVYWYQQSLDQGLQFLIQYYNGEERAKGNILERFSAQQFPDLHSELNLSSLELGDSALYFCASSRQVNMQDHGYTFGSGTRLTVV.

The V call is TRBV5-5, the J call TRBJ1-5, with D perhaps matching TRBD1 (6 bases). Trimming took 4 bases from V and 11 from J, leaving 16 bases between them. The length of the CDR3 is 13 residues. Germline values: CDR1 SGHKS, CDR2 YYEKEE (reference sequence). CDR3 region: CASSPNHRVAQHF. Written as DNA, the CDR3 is TGTGCCAGCAGCCCCAACCACAGGGTGGCCCAGCATTTT.